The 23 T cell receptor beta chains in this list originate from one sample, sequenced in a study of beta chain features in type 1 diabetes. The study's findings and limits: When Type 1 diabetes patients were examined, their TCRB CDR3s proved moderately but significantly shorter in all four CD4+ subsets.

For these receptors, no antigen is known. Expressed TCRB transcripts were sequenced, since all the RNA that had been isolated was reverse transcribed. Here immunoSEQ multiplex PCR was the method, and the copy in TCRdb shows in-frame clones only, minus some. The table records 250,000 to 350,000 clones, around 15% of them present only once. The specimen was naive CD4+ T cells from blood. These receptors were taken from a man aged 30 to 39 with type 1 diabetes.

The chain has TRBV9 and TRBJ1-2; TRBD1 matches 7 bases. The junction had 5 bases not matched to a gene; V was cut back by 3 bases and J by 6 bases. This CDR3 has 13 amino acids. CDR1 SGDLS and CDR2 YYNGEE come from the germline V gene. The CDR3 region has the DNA TGTGCCAGCAGCGCACAGGGGAGGAATGGCTACACCTTC. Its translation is CASSAQGRNGYTF.

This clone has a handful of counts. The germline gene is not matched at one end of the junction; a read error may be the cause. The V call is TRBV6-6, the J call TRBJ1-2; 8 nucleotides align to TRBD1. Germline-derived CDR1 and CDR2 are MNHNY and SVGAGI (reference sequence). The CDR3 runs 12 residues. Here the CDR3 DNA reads TGTGCCAGCAGTCAGGGGACAGGAGCTCCACACTTC. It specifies CASSQGTGAPHF.

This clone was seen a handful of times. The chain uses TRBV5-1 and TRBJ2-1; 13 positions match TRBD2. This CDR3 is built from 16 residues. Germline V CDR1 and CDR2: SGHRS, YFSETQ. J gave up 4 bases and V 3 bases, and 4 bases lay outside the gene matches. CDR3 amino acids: CASSSLLAGGYNEQFF. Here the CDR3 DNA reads TGCGCCAGCAGCTCCCTACTAGCGGGAGGGTACAATGAGCAGTTCTTC.

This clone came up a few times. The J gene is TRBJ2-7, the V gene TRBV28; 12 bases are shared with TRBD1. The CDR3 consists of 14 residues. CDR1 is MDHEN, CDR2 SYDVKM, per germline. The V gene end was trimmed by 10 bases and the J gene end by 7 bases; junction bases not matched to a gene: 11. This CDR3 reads CATDPGQGASEQYF. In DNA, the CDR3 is TGTGCCACCGACCCGGGACAGGGGGCGAGTGAGCAGTACTTC.

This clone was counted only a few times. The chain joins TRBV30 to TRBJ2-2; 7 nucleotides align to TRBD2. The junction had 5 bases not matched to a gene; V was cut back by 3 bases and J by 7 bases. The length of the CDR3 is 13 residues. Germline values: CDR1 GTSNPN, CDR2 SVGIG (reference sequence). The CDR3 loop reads CAWSSIAGGELFF. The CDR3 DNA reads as TGTGCCTGGAGCAGCATAGCGGGCGGGGAGCTGTTTTTT.

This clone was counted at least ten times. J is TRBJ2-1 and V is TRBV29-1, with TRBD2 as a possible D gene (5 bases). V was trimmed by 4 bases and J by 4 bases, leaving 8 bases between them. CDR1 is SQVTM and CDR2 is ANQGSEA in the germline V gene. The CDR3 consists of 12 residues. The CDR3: CSVGPGYNEQFF. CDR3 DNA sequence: TGCAGCGTTGGGCCGGGATACAATGAGCAGTTCTTC.

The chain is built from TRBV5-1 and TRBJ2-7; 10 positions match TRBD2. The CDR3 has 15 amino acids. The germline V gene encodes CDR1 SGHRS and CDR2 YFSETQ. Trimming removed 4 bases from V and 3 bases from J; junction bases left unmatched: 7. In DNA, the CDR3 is TGCGCCAGCAGCCCGTGGACTAGCGGATACTACGAGCAGTACTTC. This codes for CASSPWTSGYYEQYF.

DNA of the CDR3: TGTGCCAGCAGCGTAGAGACAGGAGGCTGGTACGAGCAGTACTTC. This translates into CASSVETGGWYEQYF. The chain links TRBV9 to TRBJ2-7; maybe TRBD1 (6 bases). Trimming cost V 0 bases and J 4 bases, with 14 bases left between them. The CDR3 has 15 residues. Germline V gene data show CDR1 as SGDLS and CDR2 as YYNGEE.

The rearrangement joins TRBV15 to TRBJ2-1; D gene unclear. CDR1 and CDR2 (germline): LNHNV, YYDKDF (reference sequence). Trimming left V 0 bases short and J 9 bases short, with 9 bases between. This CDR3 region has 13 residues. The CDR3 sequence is CATSRDVEREQFF. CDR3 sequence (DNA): TGTGCCACCAGCAGAGATGTGGAGCGTGAGCAGTTCTTC.

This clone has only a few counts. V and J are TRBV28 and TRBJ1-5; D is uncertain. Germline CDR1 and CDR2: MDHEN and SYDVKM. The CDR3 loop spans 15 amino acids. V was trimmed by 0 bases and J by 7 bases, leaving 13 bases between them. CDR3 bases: TGTGCCAGCAGTTTATGGAGGGCAGGAGGCCAGCCCCAGCATTTT. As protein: CASSLWRAGGQPQHF.

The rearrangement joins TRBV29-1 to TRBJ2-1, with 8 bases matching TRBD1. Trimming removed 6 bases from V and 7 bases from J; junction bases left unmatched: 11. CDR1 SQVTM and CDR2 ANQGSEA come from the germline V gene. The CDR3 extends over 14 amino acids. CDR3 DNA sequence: TGCAGCGTCTCAGACAGGGGACGGTGGAATGAGCAGTTCTTC. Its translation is CSVSDRGRWNEQFF.

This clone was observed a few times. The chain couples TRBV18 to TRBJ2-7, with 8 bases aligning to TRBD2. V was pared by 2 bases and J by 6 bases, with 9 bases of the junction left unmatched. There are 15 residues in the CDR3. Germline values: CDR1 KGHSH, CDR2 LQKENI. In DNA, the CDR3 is TGTGCCAGCTCACCAACAAGCGGGGGCTCCGCCGAGCAGTACTTC. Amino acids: CASSPTSGGSAEQYF.

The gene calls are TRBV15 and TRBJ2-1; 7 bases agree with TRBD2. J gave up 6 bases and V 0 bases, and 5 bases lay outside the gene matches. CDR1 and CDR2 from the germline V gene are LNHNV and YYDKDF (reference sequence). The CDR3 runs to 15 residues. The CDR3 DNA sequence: TGTGCCACCAGCAGAGAAGGCGGGAGAACCAATGAGCAGTTCTTC. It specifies CATSREGGRTNEQFF.

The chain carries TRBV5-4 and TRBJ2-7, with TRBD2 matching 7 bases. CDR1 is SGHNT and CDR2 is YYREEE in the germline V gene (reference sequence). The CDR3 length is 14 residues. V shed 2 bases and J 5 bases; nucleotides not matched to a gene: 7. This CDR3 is CASSFDSGSHEQYF. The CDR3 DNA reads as TGTGCCAGCAGCTTTGATAGCGGGTCCCACGAGCAGTACTTC.

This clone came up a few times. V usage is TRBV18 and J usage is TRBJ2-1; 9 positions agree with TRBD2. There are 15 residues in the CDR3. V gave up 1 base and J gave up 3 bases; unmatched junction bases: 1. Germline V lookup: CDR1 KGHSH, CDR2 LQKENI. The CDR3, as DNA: TGTGCCAGCTCACCACTAGCGGGGGACTACAATGAGCAGTTCTTC. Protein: CASSPLAGDYNEQFF. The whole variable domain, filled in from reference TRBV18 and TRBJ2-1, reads NAGVMQNPRHLVRRRGQEARLRCSPMKGHSHVYWYRQLPEEGLKFMVYLQKENIIDESGMPKERFSAEFPKEGPSILRIQQVVRGDSAAYFCASSPLAGDYNEQFFGPGTRLTVL.

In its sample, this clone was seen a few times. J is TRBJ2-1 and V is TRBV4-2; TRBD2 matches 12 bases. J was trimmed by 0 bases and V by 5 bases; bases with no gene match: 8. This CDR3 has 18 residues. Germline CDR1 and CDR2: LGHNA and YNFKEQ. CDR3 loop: CASSTLAGGGSSYNEQFF. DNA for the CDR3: TGTGCCAGCAGCACACTAGCGGGGGGCGGAAGCTCCTACAATGAGCAGTTCTTC.

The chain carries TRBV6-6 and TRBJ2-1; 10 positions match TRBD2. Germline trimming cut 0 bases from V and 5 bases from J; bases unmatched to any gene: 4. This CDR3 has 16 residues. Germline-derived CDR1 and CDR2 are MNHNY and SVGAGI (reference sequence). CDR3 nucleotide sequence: TGTGCCAGCAGTTACTCGCCTAGCGGGAGCCACAATGAGCAGTTCTTC. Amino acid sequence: CASSYSPSGSHNEQFF.

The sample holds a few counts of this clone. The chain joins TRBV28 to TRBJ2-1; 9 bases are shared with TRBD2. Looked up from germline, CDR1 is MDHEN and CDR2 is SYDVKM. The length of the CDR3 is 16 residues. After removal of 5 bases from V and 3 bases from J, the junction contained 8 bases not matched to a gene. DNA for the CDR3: TGTGCCAGCAGTCTCGGGGCTAGCGGGAACTACAATGAGCAGTTCTTC. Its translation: CASSLGASGNYNEQFF.

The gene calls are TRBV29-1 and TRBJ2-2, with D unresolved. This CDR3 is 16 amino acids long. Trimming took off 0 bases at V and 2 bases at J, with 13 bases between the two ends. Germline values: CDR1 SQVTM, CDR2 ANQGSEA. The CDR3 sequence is CSVEDPTTVNTGELFF. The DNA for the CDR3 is TGCAGCGTTGAAGATCCAACAACCGTAAACACCGGGGAGCTGTTTTTT.

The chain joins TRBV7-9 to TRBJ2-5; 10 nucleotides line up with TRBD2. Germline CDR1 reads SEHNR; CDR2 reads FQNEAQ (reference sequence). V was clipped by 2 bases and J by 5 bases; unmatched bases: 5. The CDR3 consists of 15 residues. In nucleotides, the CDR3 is TGTGCCAGCAGCTTAACTAGCGGGACACGGGAGACCCAGTACTTC. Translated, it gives CASSLTSGTRETQYF.

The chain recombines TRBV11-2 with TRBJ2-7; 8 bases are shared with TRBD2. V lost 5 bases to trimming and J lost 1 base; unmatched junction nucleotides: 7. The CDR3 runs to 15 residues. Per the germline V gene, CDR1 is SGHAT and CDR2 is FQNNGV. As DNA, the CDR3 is TGTGCCAGCAGCCACGGAGCGGGAGCTTCCTACGAGCAGTACTTC. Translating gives CASSHGAGASYEQYF.

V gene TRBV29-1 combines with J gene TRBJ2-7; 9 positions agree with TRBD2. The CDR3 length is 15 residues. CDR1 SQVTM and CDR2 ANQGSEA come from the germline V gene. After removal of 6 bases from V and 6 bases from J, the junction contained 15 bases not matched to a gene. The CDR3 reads CSVEFWGREGLEQYF. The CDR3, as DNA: TGCAGCGTCGAGTTCTGGGGGCGGGAGGGCCTCGAGCAGTACTTC.

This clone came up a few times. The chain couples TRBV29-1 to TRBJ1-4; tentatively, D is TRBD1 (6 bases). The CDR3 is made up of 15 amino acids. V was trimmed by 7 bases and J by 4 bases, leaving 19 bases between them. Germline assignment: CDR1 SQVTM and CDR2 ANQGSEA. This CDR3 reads CSAQSSPGVNEKLFF. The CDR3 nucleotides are TGCAGCGCCCAGAGTAGCCCAGGGGTTAATGAAAAACTGTTTTTT.